These T cell receptor beta chains were read from a single sample in a study of blood T cell repertoires in COVID-19. Here immunoSEQ multiplex PCR was the method, and the copy in TCRdb shows in-frame clones only, minus some. The repertoire consists of roughly 80,000 clones, with around 91% occurring once and the leading ten covering 1.9%. Sequenced material: peripheral blood. These receptors originate from a woman in her 50s in a cohort sampled during active COVID-19. Both conserved end residues are part of each CDR3. D genes are given only for firm matches. Clone size is given for some rows only: seen once, a few or many times, or a class if the clone is expanded.

v_gene,abundance,j_gene,d_gene,CDR3nt,CDR3aa
TRBV5-5,-,TRBJ1-2,-,TGTGCCAGCAGCCCCAGGGTTAACTATGGCTACACCTTC,CASSPRVNYGYTF
TRBV11-3,few,TRBJ1-1,TRBD1,TGTGCCAGCAGCTCGGGACAGGGACAGACTGAAGCTTTCTTT,CASSSGQGQTEAFF
TRBV28,-,TRBJ1-6,-,TGTGCCAGCAGTTTAAGGTTCGGGGATTCACCCCTCCACTTT,CASSLRFGDSPLHF
TRBV2,once,TRBJ2-3,-,TGTGCCAGCAGAGACCGAGGGGGAAGGACAGATACGCAGTATTTT,CASRDRGGRTDTQYF
TRBV6-5,-,TRBJ1-4,-,TGTGCCAGCACGAGGCGACAGTCAACTAATGAAAAACTGTTTTTT,CASTRRQSTNEKLFF
TRBV5-1,-,TRBJ2-7,-,TGCGCCAGCAGCTTGGCGATGAGGGACTACGAGCAGTACTTC,CASSLAMRDYEQYF
TRBV2,-,TRBJ2-7,TRBD1,TGTGCCAGCAGGGAAATGACTGGGACAGGGCACTACGAGCAGTACTTC,CASREMTGTGHYEQYF
TRBV18,-,TRBJ1-4,-,TGTGCCAGCTCACCCAGTAAGGAAAAACTGTTTTTT,CASSPSKEKLFF
TRBV9,-,TRBJ2-5,TRBD2,TGTGCCAGCAGCGTTGGGGGAACGAGCGGGAGGTCACAAGAGACCCAGTACTTC,CASSVGGTSGRSQETQYF
TRBV9,once,TRBJ2-5,TRBD2,TGTGCCAGCAGCGTAGCGGGGGGGATAGGCCAAGAGACCCAGTACTTC,CASSVAGGIGQETQYF
TRBV5-1,-,TRBJ2-3,-,TGCGCCAGCAGCTTGGCCCAGGGGGACTTCACAGATACGCAGTATTTT,CASSLAQGDFTDTQYF
TRBV7-6,-,TRBJ2-2,-,TGTGCCAGCAGCTTAGGGGCTGGAGGGGAGCTGTTTTTT,CASSLGAGGELFF
TRBV4-1,-,TRBJ2-5,TRBD2,TGCGCCAGCAGCCAAGAAGGGCCGGGACTAGCGGGGGGCCATCAGTACCAAGAGACCCAGTACTTC,CASSQEGPGLAGGHQYQETQYF
TRBV9,-,TRBJ2-1,TRBD1,TGTGCCAGCAGCACGTACAGGGGCGAGCAGTTCTTC,CASSTYRGEQFF
TRBV30,-,TRBJ2-5,-,TGTGCCTGGGGACTGTCCCTCCAAGAGACCCAGTACTTC,CAWGLSLQETQYF
TRBV21-1,-,TRBJ1-3,-,TGTGCCAGCAGCACAACGGGACAGGGCCCCTCTGGAAACACCATATATTTT,CASSTTGQGPSGNTIYF
TRBV19,-,TRBJ2-7,-,TGTGCCAGTAGTAATGTGGACACTACCTACGAGCAGTACTTC,CASSNVDTTYEQYF
TRBV7-2,once,TRBJ2-7,TRBD2,TGTGCCAGCAGCCCCGCGGGCGGGAGGTTCTCCTACGAGCAGTACTTC,CASSPAGGRFSYEQYF
TRBV5-1,-,TRBJ2-1,-,TGCGCCAGCAGCTTAGAGCATAGCCAAGGCAATGAGCAGTTCTTC,CASSLEHSQGNEQFF
TRBV2,-,TRBJ1-5,-,TGTGCCAGCAGTCGCGATCAGCCCCAGCATTTT,CASSRDQPQHF
TRBV11-2,-,TRBJ2-7,TRBD2,TGTGCCAGCAGCTTAGCCCGGGGACTAGACAGGAGCTACGAGCAGTACTTC,CASSLARGLDRSYEQYF
TRBV9,-,TRBJ2-2,TRBD2,TGTGCCAGCAGCGTACTAGCGGGAGCGGACACCGGGGAGCTGTTTTTT,CASSVLAGADTGELFF
TRBV5-4,-,TRBJ1-1,-,TGTGCCAGCAGCCCTACGACTGAGAACACTGAAGCTTTCTTT,CASSPTTENTEAFF
TRBV28,-,TRBJ2-2,-,TGTGCCAGCCAGGGAACCGGGGAGCTGTTTTTT,CASQGTGELFF
TRBV5-1,-,TRBJ2-7,TRBD2,TGCGCCAGCAGTCGACTAGCGGGGGCCTCCTACGAGCAGTACTTC,CASSRLAGASYEQYF
TRBV6-4,many,TRBJ2-2,TRBD2,TGTGCCAGCGCTCGACTAGCGGGGGCGACCGGGGAGCTGTTTTTT,CASARLAGATGELFF
TRBV11-2,-,TRBJ2-1,TRBD1,TGTGCCAGCAGCCTGGGGCGGACAGGGTTGTGGAATGAGCAGTTCTTC,CASSLGRTGLWNEQFF
TRBV19,-,TRBJ2-7,TRBD1,TGTGCCAGTAGTCCTGGGACAGGTTACTACGAGCAGTACTTC,CASSPGTGYYEQYF
TRBV27,once,TRBJ1-2,TRBD1,TGTGCCGCCGGGACAGGGGAGAGGGATGGCTACACCTTC,CAAGTGERDGYTF
TRBV19,-,TRBJ2-3,TRBD2,TGTGCCAGTGGGACGGGACTAGCGCCAGATACGCAGTATTTT,CASGTGLAPDTQYF
TRBV5-1,-,TRBJ1-4,TRBD1,TGCGCCAGCAGCGGGACAGGGCTGAATGAAAAACTGTTTTTT,CASSGTGLNEKLFF
TRBV3-1/TRBV3-2,-,TRBJ2-2,-,TGTGCCAGCAGCCAAGCGGGGTTTGACACCGGGGAGCTGTTTTTT,CASSQAGFDTGELFF
TRBV19,once,TRBJ1-5,TRBD1,TGTGCCAGTAGTAGGGGGACAGGATCTAATAGCAATCAGCCCCAGCATTTT,CASSRGTGSNSNQPQHF
TRBV5-4,-,TRBJ2-5,-,TGTGCCAGCAGCCCGCGGGACTACCAAGAGACCCAGTACTTC,CASSPRDYQETQYF
TRBV10-3,-,TRBJ2-1,TRBD2,TGTGCCATCAGCCCCCGAAGGACTAGCCAGGATGAGCAGTTCTTC,CAISPRRTSQDEQFF
TRBV29-1,once,TRBJ1-5,-,TGCAGCGTCACGACAGGTTGGGATCAGCCCCAGCATTTT,CSVTTGWDQPQHF
TRBV6-5,-,TRBJ2-1,-,TGTGCCAGCAGCAGAGGGAGGAACACCTACAATGAGCAGTTCTTC,CASSRGRNTYNEQFF
TRBV11-3,-,TRBJ2-2,-,TGTGCCAGCAGCTTAGATCGGCAGGTCGGGGAGCTGTTTTTT,CASSLDRQVGELFF
TRBV9,-,TRBJ1-2,TRBD1,TGTGCCAGCAGCATAGGACAGGCTGAGTATGGCTACACCTTC,CASSIGQAEYGYTF
TRBV5-1,few,TRBJ1-1,TRBD1,TGCGCCAGCAGCTGGATGACAGGGAACGAAGTCACTGAAGCTTTCTTT,CASSWMTGNEVTEAFF
TRBV24-1,-,TRBJ1-4,-,TGTGCCACCGGGGGACCGGCGGGGAGCGGTGAAAAACTGTTTTTT,CATGGPAGSGEKLFF
TRBV28,-,TRBJ2-5,TRBD1,TGTGCCAGCAGTTCCGCACAGGGGTATTTACAAGAGACCCAGTACTTC,CASSSAQGYLQETQYF
TRBV18,-,TRBJ1-1,TRBD1,TGTGCCAGCTCACCATTCGGACAGGCGGTCACGTTTGAAGCTTTCTTT,CASSPFGQAVTFEAFF
TRBV19,-,TRBJ2-1,TRBD1,TGTGCCAGGCGTGACAGGGAAACACATGAGCAGTTCTTC,CARRDRETHEQFF
TRBV12-5,-,TRBJ2-6,-,TGTGCTAGTGACCCAGGGTCTGCAGTCTCTGGGGCCAACGTCCTGACTTTC,CASDPGSAVSGANVLTF
TRBV18,-,TRBJ2-3,-,TGTGCCAGCTCACCAACGGGGTTCACAGATACGCAGTATTTT,CASSPTGFTDTQYF
TRBV2,-,TRBJ2-4,TRBD2,TGTGCCAGCAACCCCGCCCGGGGGGTAAACATTCAGTACTTC,CASNPARGVNIQYF
TRBV7-6,-,TRBJ2-5,TRBD1,TGTGCCAGCAGCTTACCTCCGGGACAGGGATCAGAGACCCAGTACTTC,CASSLPPGQGSETQYF
TRBV5-1,-,TRBJ2-5,-,TGCGCCAGCAGCTTGGGAAGGGCGGGAGAGACCCAGTACTTC,CASSLGRAGETQYF
TRBV7-2,-,TRBJ2-7,TRBD1,TGTGCCAGCAGCAAAGGGACAGGGGGCGGAAGCTCCTACGAGCAGTACTTC,CASSKGTGGGSSYEQYF
TRBV12-3/TRBV12-4,-,TRBJ1-2,TRBD1,TGTGCCAGCAGTTTAGGTCAGGGGGATGGCTACACCTTC,CASSLGQGDGYTF
TRBV25-1,-,TRBJ2-3,TRBD2,TGTGCCAGCAGTGCTAGCGGGGTAACAGATACGCAGTATTTT,CASSASGVTDTQYF
TRBV24-1,-,TRBJ2-1,TRBD1,TGTGCCACCAGCCCGGGACAGCCTGTTCCTTCCTACAATGAGCAGTTCTTC,CATSPGQPVPSYNEQFF
TRBV5-1,-,TRBJ1-1,TRBD1,TGCGCCAGCAGCTTCGGGACAGGGTTGGGCACTGAAGCTTTCTTT,CASSFGTGLGTEAFF
TRBV5-1,-,TRBJ2-2,-,TGCGCCAGCAGCCGCTTCGACAGAAACACCGGGGAGCTGTTTTTT,CASSRFDRNTGELFF